The next 6 T cell receptor beta chains were all read from a single sample in a study of T-cell memory formation after mild COVID-19 (dated by TCRdb to about 2021). The library was obtained by 5' RACE. These reads were obtained on an Illumina NovaSeq 6000. TCRdb's own reprocessing of the public reads used fastp at Q25 and MiXCR and kept productive beta chains. Rows merge per CDR3 protein into single entries with the most common DNA and genes. The sample table lists 300,000 to 350,000 distinct CDR3 sequences, 13% to 15% of them with a count of one. Roughly a fifth of the sample comes from the top ten. Sequencing was performed on PBMCs or a T cell subset sorted from them (not recorded which). These receptor sequences come from a man in his late teens or twenties who had mild COVID-19 (a few samples of this study predate the infection). The sample titles of this study are shuffled in the database, so cell type and time point are left out; the donor was told from shared clones.

The chain employs TRBV7-2 and TRBJ2-2, with D possibly matching TRBD2 (5 bases). The CDR3 runs to 16 residues. V lost 5 bases and J 0 bases, leaving 13 bases between the germline ends. The V gene's germline CDR1 is SGHTA and CDR2 FQGNSA. In DNA, the CDR3 is TGTGCCAGCAGCAAAGCGGCAACAGCGAACACCGGGGAGCTGTTTTTT. This gives the protein CASSKAATANTGELFF.

The chain is built from TRBV20-1 and TRBJ2-7; TRBD2 matches at 7 bases. CDR1 and CDR2 (germline): DFQATT, SNEGSKA (reference sequence). The CDR3 spans 14 residues. V lost 4 bases, J lost 3 bases, and 9 bases stayed unmatched. CDR3 sequence reads: CSAKLGLADYEQYF. The DNA for the CDR3 is TGCAGTGCTAAACTAGGGCTAGCGGACTACGAGCAGTACTTC.

The chain employs TRBV7-2 and TRBJ2-2; 9 bases map to TRBD1. This CDR3 has 16 residues. Unmatched junction bases numbered 9, after V lost 4 bases and J lost 6 bases. Germline lookup yields CDR1 SGHTA and CDR2 FQGNSA. The CDR3, as DNA: TGTGCCAGCAGCTGGGACAGGGACCAGAGGGCCGGGGAGCTGTTTTTT. The encoded protein is CASSWDRDQRAGELFF. Drawing the rest from reference TRBV7-2 and TRBJ2-2, the complete variable domain is GAGVSQSPSNKVTEKGKDVELRCDPISGHTALYWYRQSLGQGLEFLIYFQGNSAPDKSGLPSDRFSAERTGGSVSTLTIQRTQQEDSAVYLCASSWDRDQRAGELFFGEGSRLTVL.

This clonotype was counted a single time. As DNA, the CDR3 is TGTGCCAGCACCTTCGCACCGACAGACCCGAACACTGAAGCTTTCTTT. The encoded protein is CASTFAPTDPNTEAFF. The chain has TRBV12-3 or TRBV12-4 and TRBJ1-1, with D possibly being TRBD1 (5 bases). The CDR3 loop spans 16 amino acids. Trimming removed 7 bases at V and 1 base at J, with 19 bases between.

The sample holds a few counts of this clonotype. The rearrangement links TRBV7-3 to TRBJ2-3; 7 bases agree with TRBD1. V dropped 5 bases and J dropped 2; count of bases not matched to a gene: 7. The CDR3 is made up of 15 amino acids. Germline V gene sequence: CDR1 SGHTA, CDR2 FQGTGA. The CDR3 here is CASSTRQGPTDTQYF. CDR3 coding DNA: TGTGCCAGCAGCACCCGACAGGGTCCCACAGATACGCAGTATTTT.

The CDR3 reads CASSLAGQGGDTQYF. CDR3 in DNA: TGTGCCAGCAGCTTGGCGGGACAGGGCGGCGATACGCAGTATTTT. This sequence joins TRBV5-4 and TRBJ2-3; TRBD1 matches 9 bases. This CDR3 is built from 15 residues. V was pared by 0 bases and J by 6 bases, with 5 bases of the junction left unmatched. Germline CDR1 reads SGHNT; CDR2 reads YYREEE (reference sequence).